The 11 T cell receptor beta chains given below trace back to one sample, sequenced in a study of sequential checkpoint blockade in melanoma. Treatment noted: randomized to nivolumab then ipilimumab (arm A) or the reverse (arm B). TCRdb keeps only in-frame clones here, not all; method: immunoSEQ multiplex PCR. The table records some 19,000 clones, more than 25% of them present only once. Specimen: tumor tissue (inferred from file names), collected from a patient given nivolumab and ipilimumab in sequence. The receptors originated from a human donor with melanoma.

This sequence joins TRBV19 and TRBJ2-1, with 9 bases lining up with TRBD1. The CDR3 has 15 amino acids. V shed 5 bases, J shed 6 bases, and the junction held 8 bases outside the gene matches. CDR1 is LNHDA and CDR2 is SQIVND in the germline V gene (reference sequence). The CDR3 is CASSQQGARSNEQFF. CDR3 bases: TGTGCCAGTAGTCAACAGGGGGCGAGGAGCAATGAGCAGTTCTTC.

This clone was seen at least ten times. The rearrangement links TRBV11-3 to TRBJ1-3; 10 bases align to TRBD1. The germline gives CDR1 SGHNT, CDR2 YENEEA. The CDR3 has 14 amino acids. J gave up 4 bases and V 8 bases, and 5 bases lay outside the gene matches. This chain's CDR3 is CASRPGQGGNTIYF. In DNA, the CDR3 is TGTGCCAGCCGACCGGGACAGGGGGGAAACACCATATATTTT.

Within the sample, this clone is medium-sized. The V and J genes are TRBV11-3 and TRBJ1-5; 10 bases align to TRBD1. This CDR3 is built from 16 residues. Germline V CDR1 and CDR2: SGHNT, YENEEA. V lost 5 bases to trimming and J lost 0 bases; unmatched junction nucleotides: 4. DNA for the CDR3: TGTGCCAGCAGCCAGGGACAGGGGTATAGCAATCAGCCCCAGCATTTT. This codes for CASSQGQGYSNQPQHF.

This clone was seen only a few times. This chain joins TRBV28 and TRBJ1-5, with D possibly being TRBD1 (6 bases). The germline CDR1 and CDR2 sequences are MDHEN and SYDVKM. Trimming removed 4 bases from V and 1 base from J, with 8 bases in between. The CDR3 runs to 14 residues. The CDR3 sequence is CASSWDISNQPQHF. CDR3 coding DNA: TGTGCCAGCAGTTGGGACATCAGCAATCAGCCCCAGCATTTT.

This clone has a handful of counts. The chain carries TRBV6-8 and TRBJ1-2; D gene uncertain. The CDR3 totals 15 residues. Trimming removed 0 bases from V and 9 bases from J, with 17 bases in between. CDR1 is MNHGY and CDR2 is SAAAGT in the germline V gene. In DNA, the CDR3 is TGTGCCAGCAGTTACTCTGGGCAGACCTATCTTAGCTACACCTTC. Its translation: CASSYSGQTYLSYTF.

The sample holds a few counts of this clone. V gene TRBV18 combines with J gene TRBJ2-7; 11 nucleotides agree with TRBD1. The CDR3 runs 14 residues. Germline V gene lookup returns CDR1 KGHSH and CDR2 LQKENI. The V and J ends lost 2 bases and 3 bases, in that order; junction bases with no gene match: 0. CDR3 coding DNA: TGTGCCAGCTCACCAGGGACAGGGGGCTACGAGCAGTACTTC. This encodes CASSPGTGGYEQYF.

This clone was seen only once. The chain recombines TRBV28 with TRBJ2-3; D uncertain. V dropped 2 bases and J dropped 3 bases, with 3 bases sitting between them. The CDR3 has 12 amino acids. CDR1 is MDHEN, CDR2 SYDVKM, per germline. CDR3 loop: CASSLITDTQYF. The CDR3 DNA sequence: TGTGCCAGCAGTTTAATAACAGATACGCAGTATTTT.

The CDR3: CASSLMASGGGGPLHF. CDR3 in DNA: TGTGCCAGCAGCTTAATGGCCAGTGGCGGGGGGGGACCCCTCCACTTT. This rearrangement joins TRBV11-3 to TRBJ1-6; a weak D match, TRBD1 (5 bases). V was trimmed by 2 bases and J by 12 bases, leaving 20 bases between them. The CDR3 spans 16 residues. Germline CDR1 reads SGHNT; CDR2 reads YENEEA.

The chain combines TRBV30 with TRBJ2-7, with 7 bases aligning to TRBD1. The CDR3 spans 13 residues. Per the germline V gene, CDR1 is GTSNPN and CDR2 is SVGIG (reference sequence). J gave up 6 bases and V 2 bases, and 7 bases lay outside the gene matches. As DNA, the CDR3 is TGTGCCTGGAGTATGTCAGGGGGTGGCGAGCAGTACTTC. Amino acid sequence: CAWSMSGGGEQYF.

This clone was seen more than once but under ten times. This chain links TRBV7-6 with TRBJ2-5, with 11 bases that match TRBD1. The CDR3 contains 15 residues. Trimming cost V 4 bases and J 2 bases; bases outside gene matches: 3. The V gene's germline CDR1 is SGHVS and CDR2 FNYEAQ. The CDR3 reads CASSSGTGGQETQYF. CDR3 DNA: TGTGCCAGCAGCTCTGGGACAGGGGGACAAGAGACCCAGTACTTC.

The table lists this clone with a few counts. V gene TRBV28 combines with J gene TRBJ1-1; D unresolved. This CDR3 has 13 amino acids. Germline loops: CDR1 MDHEN, CDR2 SYDVKM. V was trimmed by 3 bases and J by 4 bases, leaving 9 bases between them. CDR3 bases: TGTGCCAGCAGTTTCCGGAGGAGCACTGAAGCTTTCTTT. This translates into CASSFRRSTEAFF.